This T cell receptor beta chain was captured by sequencing in a study of CD8 T cell repertoires and HIV-1 epitope variants. Looking at the study overall: Each of Twenty-five Gag and Nef epitope peptides stimulated a separate culture. The study's findings and limits: No clonotypes responded to the TAALDMSHF plasma variant; about five recognized KF9, one HW9.

TCRdb's table, derived via immunoSEQ multiplex PCR, lists solely in-frame clones and lacks some. The data contain about 5,200 clones, 65% to 75% of them singletons. A word on this clone: Its antigen is undetermined.

The V segment lost 3 bases and the J segment 3 bases; nucleotides outside the gene matches: 8. Germline V gene data show CDR1 as SEHNR and CDR2 as FQNEAQ (reference sequence). The CDR3 contains 16 residues. The receptor comes from a male donor with HIV. Sequenced material: cultured CD8+ T cells derived from PBMCs. The J gene is TRBJ2-1, the V gene TRBV7-9; 7 bases map to TRBD1. CDR3 protein: CASSLTGMDFYNEQFF. In nucleotides, the CDR3 is TGTGCCAGCAGCTTGACAGGGATGGACTTCTACAATGAGCAGTTCTTC.